This TCR beta chain was documented in a study of glioma-infiltrating T cells. V lost 3 bases and J lost 6; bases outside the gene matches: 5. This CDR3 region has 13 residues. Germline V gene sequence: CDR1 GTSNPN, CDR2 SVGIG (reference sequence). Using RNA template, CDR3s of TCR alpha and beta were amplified with iRepertoire arm-PCR. TCRdb fed the multiplex PCR reads into MiXCR, producing one record per CDR3 protein. The table has under 200,000 distinct CDR3 sequences, roughly two fifths seen once. Sample: glioma tissue, nonneoplastic brain tissue, or PBMCs (not recorded which). The rearrangement links TRBV30 to TRBJ2-4, with 7 bases that match TRBD2. The receptor comes from a human donor with low-grade glioma or glioblastoma, undergoing nonglioma brain surgery, or in good health (not recorded which). The CDR3 region has the DNA TGTGCCTGGAGCCAGGGACTACTAAACATTCAGTACTTC. It yields the protein CAWSQGLLNIQYF.